The T cell receptor (beta chain) under discussion was sequenced for a study of T cell repertoires in cytomegalovirus infection. Study at large: CMV epitopes that were recently identified and HLA-C-restricted were used alongside well-studied HLA-B-restricted ones.

TCRdb redid the calling of the reads with MiXCR, one entry per CDR3 protein. The sample shows some 350,000 distinct CDR3 sequences, about 35% of them seen only once. As concerns this clonotype: Its antigen is undetermined.

The CDR3 sequence is 15 residues long. Germline values: CDR1 SGHRS, CDR2 YFSETQ. The V and J ends lost 3 bases and 7 bases, in that order; junction bases with no gene match: 8. This clonotype was sampled from a human donor in good health (CMV status not recorded). Some clones in this sample may be carry-over from other donors' samples. The chain is built from TRBV5-1 and TRBJ1-4; TRBD1 matches at 8 bases. The sequencing used cultured PBMCs, collected from culture after CMV antigen stimulation. As DNA, the CDR3 is TGCGCCAGCAGCTCCGGACAGGGACGGAGTGAAAAACTGTTTTTT. Translating it yields CASSSGQGRSEKLFF.